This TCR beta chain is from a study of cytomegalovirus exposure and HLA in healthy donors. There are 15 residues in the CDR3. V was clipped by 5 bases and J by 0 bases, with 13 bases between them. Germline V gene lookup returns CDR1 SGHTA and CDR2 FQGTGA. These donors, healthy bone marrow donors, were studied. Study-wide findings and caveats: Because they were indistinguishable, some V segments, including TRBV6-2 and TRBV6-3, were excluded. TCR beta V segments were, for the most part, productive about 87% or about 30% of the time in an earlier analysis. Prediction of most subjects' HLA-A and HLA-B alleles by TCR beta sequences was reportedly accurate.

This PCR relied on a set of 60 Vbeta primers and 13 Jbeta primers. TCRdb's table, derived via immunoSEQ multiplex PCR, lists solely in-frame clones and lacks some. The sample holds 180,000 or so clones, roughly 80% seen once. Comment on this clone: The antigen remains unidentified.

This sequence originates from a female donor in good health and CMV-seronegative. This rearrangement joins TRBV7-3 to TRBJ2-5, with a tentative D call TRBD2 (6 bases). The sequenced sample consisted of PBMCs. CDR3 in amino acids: CASSQSAGYQETQYF. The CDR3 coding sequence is TGTGCCAGCAGCCAATCCGCGGGGTACCAAGAGACCCAGTACTTC.